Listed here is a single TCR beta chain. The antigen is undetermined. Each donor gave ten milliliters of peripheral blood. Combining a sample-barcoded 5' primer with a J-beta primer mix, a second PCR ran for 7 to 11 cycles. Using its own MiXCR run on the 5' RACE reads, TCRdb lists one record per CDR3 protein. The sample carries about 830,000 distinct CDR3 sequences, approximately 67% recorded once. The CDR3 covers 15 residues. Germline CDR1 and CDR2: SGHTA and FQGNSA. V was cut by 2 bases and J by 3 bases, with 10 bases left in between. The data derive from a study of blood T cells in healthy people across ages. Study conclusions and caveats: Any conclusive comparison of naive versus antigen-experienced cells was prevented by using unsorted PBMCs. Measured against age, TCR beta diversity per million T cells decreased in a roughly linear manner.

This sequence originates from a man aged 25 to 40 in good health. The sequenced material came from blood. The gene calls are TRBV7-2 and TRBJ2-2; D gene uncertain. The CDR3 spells CASSLLITYTGELFF. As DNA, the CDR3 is TGTGCCAGCAGCTTACTTATAACTTACACCGGGGAGCTGTTTTTT.